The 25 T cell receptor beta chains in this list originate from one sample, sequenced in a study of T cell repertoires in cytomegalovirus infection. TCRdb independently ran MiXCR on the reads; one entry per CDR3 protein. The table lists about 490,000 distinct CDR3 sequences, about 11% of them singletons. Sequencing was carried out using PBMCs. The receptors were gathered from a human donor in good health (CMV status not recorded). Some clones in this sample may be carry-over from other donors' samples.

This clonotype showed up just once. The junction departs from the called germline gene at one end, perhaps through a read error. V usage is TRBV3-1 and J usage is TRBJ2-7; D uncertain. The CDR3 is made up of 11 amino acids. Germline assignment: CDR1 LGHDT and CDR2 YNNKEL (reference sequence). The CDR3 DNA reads TGTGCCAGCAGCCACAGGTACGAGCGGTACTTC. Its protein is CASSHRYERYF.

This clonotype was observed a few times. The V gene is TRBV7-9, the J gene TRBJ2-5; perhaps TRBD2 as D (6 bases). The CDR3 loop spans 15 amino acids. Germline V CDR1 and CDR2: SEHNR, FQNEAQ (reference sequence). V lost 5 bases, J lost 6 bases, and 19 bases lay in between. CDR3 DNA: TGTGCCAGCAGCCCTAGCGTGGATTTATGGCAGACCCAGTACTTC. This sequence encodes CASSPSVDLWQTQYF.

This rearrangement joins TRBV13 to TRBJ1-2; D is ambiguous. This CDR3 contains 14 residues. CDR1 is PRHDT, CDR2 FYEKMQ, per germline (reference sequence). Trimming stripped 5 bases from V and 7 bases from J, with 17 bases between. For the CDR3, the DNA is TGTGCCAGCAGCCGGGAGAAATCTCTGACTGGCTACACCTTC. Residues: CASSREKSLTGYTF. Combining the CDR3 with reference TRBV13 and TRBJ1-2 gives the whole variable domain AAGVIQSPRHLIKEKRETATLKCYPIPRHDTVYWYQQGPGQDPQFLISFYEKMQSDKGSIPDRFSAQQFSDYHSELNMSSLELGDSALYFCASSREKSLTGYTFGSGTRLTVV.

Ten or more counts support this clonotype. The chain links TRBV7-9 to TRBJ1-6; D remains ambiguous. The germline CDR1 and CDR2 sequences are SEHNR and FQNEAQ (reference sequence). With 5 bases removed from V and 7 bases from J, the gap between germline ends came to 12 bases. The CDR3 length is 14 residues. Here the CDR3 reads CASSPRVSNSPLHF. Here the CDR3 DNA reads TGTGCCAGCAGCCCCCGGGTTTCCAATTCACCCCTCCACTTT.

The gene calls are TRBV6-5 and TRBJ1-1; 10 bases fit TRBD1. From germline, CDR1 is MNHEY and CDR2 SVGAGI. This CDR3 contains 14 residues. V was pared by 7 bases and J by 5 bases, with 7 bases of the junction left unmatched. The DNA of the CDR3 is TGTGCCAGCAATGACAGGGGGCTGGCGACTGAAGCTTTCTTT. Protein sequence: CASNDRGLATEAFF.

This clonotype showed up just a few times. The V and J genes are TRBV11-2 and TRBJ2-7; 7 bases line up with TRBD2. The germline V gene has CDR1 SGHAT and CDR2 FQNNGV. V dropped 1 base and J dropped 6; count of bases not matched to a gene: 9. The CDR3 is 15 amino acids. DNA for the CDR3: TGTGCCAGCAGCTTAGGACTAGCACTGAAACGCGAGCAGTACTTC. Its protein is CASSLGLALKREQYF.

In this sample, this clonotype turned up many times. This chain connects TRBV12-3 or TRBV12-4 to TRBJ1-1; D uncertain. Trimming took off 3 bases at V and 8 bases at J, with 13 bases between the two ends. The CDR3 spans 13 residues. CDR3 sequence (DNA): TGTGCCAGCAGTTTGGAACAGAGCGCCGAAGCTTTCTTT. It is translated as CASSLEQSAEAFF.

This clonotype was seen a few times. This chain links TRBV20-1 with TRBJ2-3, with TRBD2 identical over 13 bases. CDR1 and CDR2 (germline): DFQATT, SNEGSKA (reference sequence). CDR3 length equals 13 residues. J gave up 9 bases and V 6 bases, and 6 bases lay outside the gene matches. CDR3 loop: CSARTSGGETQYF. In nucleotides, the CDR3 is TGCAGTGCCCGGACTAGCGGGGGAGAAACGCAGTATTTT.

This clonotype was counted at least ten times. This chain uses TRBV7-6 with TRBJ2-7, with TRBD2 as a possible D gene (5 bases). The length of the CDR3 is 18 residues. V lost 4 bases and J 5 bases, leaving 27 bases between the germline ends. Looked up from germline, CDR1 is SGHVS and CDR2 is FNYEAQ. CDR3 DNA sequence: TGTGCCAGCAGCTCCAAGGCCCCGGGAACCCGGCGGTTCCACGAGCAGTACTTC. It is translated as CASSSKAPGTRRFHEQYF.

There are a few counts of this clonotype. The CDR3 spells CASSSPSSGNTIYF. CDR3 coding DNA: TGTGCCAGCAGCTCTCCGAGTTCTGGAAACACCATATATTTT. The chain has TRBV11-2 and TRBJ1-3; no clear D gene. Trimming removed 4 bases at V and 1 base at J, with 8 bases between. The V gene's germline CDR1 is SGHAT and CDR2 FQNNGV. CDR3 length: 14 amino acids.

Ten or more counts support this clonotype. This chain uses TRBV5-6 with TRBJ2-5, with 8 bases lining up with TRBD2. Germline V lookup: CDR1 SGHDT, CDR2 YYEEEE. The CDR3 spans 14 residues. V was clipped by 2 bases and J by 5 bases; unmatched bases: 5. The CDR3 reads CASSFSGSVETQYF. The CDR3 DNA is TGTGCCAGCAGCTTCAGCGGGAGTGTGGAGACCCAGTACTTC. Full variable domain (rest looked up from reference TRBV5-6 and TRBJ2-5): DAGVTQSPTHLIKTRGQQVTLRCSPKSGHDTVSWYQQALGQGPQFIFQYYEEEERQRGNFPDRFSGHQFPNYSSELNVNALLLGDSALYLCASSFSGSVETQYFGPGTRLLVL.

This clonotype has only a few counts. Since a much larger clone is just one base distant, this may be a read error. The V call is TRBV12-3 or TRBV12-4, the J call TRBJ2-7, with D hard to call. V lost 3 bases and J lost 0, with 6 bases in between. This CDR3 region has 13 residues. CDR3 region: CASSFQSSYEQYF. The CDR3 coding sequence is TGTGCCAGCAGTTTCCAAAGCTCCTACGAGCAGTACTTC.

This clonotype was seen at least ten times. DNA for the CDR3: TGTGCCAGCAGCTTCCGGGACTTTAATGAGCAGTTCTTC. Encoded protein: CASSFRDFNEQFF. V is TRBV7-8 and J is TRBJ2-1, with a weak D call TRBD2 (6 bases). Germline V CDR1 and CDR2: SGHVS, FQNEAQ. Trimming left V 3 bases short and J 7 bases short, with 10 bases between. CDR3 size: 13 residues.

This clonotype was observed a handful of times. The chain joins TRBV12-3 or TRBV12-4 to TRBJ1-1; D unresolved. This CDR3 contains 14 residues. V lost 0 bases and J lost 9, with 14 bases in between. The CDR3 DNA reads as TGTGCCAGCAGTTTAGCGGGAATCCGGGGAAAAGCTTTCTTT. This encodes CASSLAGIRGKAFF.

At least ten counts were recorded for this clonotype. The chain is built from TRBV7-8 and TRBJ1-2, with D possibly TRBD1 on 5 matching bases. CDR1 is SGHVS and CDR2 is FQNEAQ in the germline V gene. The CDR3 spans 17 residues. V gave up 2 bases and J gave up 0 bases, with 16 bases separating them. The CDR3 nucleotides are TGTGCCAGCAGCTTACCCAGACAGCCGACCCCTAACTATGGCTACACCTTC. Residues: CASSLPRQPTPNYGYTF.

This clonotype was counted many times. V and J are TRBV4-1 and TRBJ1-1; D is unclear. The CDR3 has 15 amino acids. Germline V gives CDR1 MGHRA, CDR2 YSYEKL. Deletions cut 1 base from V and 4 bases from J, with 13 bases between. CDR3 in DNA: TGCGCCAGCAGCCAAGGGGTTCAAGAGGGCACTGAAGCTTTCTTT. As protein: CASSQGVQEGTEAFF.

CDR3 amino acids: CSASSRRDSYEQYF. The DNA of the CDR3 is TGCAGTGCTAGCAGCCGCCGGGACAGCTACGAGCAGTACTTC. The chain links TRBV20-1 to TRBJ2-7; TRBD1 matches 7 bases. The germline gives CDR1 DFQATT, CDR2 SNEGSKA (reference sequence). J was trimmed by 3 bases and V by 3 bases; bases with no gene match: 8. This CDR3 contains 14 residues.

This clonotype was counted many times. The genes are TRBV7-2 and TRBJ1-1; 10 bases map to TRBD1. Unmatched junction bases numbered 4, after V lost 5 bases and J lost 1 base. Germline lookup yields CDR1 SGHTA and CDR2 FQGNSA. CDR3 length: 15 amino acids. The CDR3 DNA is TGTGCCAGCAGCGCCTGGGACAGGGGGAACACTGAAGCTTTCTTT. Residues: CASSAWDRGNTEAFF. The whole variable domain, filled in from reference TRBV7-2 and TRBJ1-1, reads GAGVSQSPSNKVTEKGKDVELRCDPISGHTALYWYRQSLGQGLEFLIYFQGNSAPDKSGLPSDRFSAERTGGSVSTLTIQRTQQEDSAVYLCASSAWDRGNTEAFFGQGTRLTVV.

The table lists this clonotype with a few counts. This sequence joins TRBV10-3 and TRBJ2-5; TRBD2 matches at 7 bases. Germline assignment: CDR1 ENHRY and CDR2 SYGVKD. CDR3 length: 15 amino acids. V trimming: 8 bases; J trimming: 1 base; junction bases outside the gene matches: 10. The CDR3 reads CAISPAGDIQETQYF. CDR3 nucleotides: TGTGCCATCTCCCCGGCGGGAGATATCCAAGAGACCCAGTACTTC.

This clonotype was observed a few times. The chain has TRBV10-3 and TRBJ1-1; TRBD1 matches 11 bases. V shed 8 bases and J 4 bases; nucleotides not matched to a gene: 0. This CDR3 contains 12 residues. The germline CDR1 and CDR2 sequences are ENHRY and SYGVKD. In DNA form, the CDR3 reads TGTGCCATCGGGACAGGGGGCACTGAAGCTTTCTTT. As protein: CAIGTGGTEAFF.

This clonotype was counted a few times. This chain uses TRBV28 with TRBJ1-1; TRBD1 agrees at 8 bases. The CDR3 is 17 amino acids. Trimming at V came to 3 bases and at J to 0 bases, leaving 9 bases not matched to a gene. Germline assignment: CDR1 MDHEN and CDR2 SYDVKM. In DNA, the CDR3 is TGTGCCAGCAGTTTTTACAGGGGGAGTAACATGAACACTGAAGCTTTCTTT. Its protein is CASSFYRGSNMNTEAFF. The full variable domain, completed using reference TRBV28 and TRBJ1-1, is DVKVTQSSRYLVKRTGEKVFLECVQDMDHENMFWYRQDPGLGLRLIYFSYDVKMKEKGDIPEGYSVSREKKERFSLILESASTNQTSMYLCASSFYRGSNMNTEAFFGQGTRLTVV.

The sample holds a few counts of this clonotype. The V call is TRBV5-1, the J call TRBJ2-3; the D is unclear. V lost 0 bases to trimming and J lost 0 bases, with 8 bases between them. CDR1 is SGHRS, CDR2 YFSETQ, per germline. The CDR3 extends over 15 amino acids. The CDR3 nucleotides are TGCGCCAGCAGCTTGGTACAGCCTAGCACAGATACGCAGTATTTT. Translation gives CASSLVQPSTDTQYF.

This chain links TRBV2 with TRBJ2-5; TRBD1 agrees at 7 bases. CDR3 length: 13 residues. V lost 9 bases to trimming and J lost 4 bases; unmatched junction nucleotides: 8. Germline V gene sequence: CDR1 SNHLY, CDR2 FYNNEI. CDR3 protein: CASSRQGRETQYF. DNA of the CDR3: TGTGCCAGTTCGCGACAGGGAAGAGAGACCCAGTACTTC.

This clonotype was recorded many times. CDR3 region: CASSFRGHTGELFF. CDR3 DNA sequence: TGTGCCAGCAGTTTCAGGGGCCACACCGGGGAGCTGTTTTTT. The rearrangement uses TRBV11-3 and TRBJ2-2, with a tentative D call TRBD1 (6 bases). Per the germline V gene, CDR1 is SGHNT and CDR2 is YENEEA. Trimming shortened V by 6 bases and J by 3 bases, and 11 bases separated the two germline ends. There are 14 residues in the CDR3.

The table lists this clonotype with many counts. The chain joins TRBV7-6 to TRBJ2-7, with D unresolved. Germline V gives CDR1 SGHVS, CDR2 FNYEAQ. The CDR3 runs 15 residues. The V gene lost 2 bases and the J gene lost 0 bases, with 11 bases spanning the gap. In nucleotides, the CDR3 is TGTGCCAGCAGCTTATCGAGTACCAGCTCCTACGAGCAGTACTTC. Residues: CASSLSSTSSYEQYF.